What follows are 17 T cell receptor beta chains derived from one specimen sequenced in a study of T cell repertoires in cytomegalovirus infection. TCRdb used MiXCR to reprocess the reads, holding one entry per CDR3 protein. The sample holds over 300,000 distinct CDR3 sequences; approximately 9.5% are singletons and the top ten take 3.5% to 4.5%. Sequenced material: PBMCs. Receptors originate from a human donor in good health (CMV status not recorded). Some clones in this sample may be carry-over from other donors' samples.

The rearrangement uses TRBV7-2 and TRBJ2-1; D possibly corresponds to TRBD2 (6 bases). The CDR3 extends over 15 amino acids. Germline CDR1 reads SGHTA; CDR2 reads FQGNSA. The V gene lost 5 bases and the J gene lost 1 base, with 12 bases spanning the gap. The CDR3 DNA follows: TGTGCCAGCAGCCGCTTCGCGGGGTCCTACAATGAGCAGTTCTTC. This translates into CASSRFAGSYNEQFF.

In its sample, this clonotype was seen a few times. The V gene is TRBV19, the J gene TRBJ2-2; D gene uncertain. This CDR3 spans 14 amino acids. Looked up from germline, CDR1 is LNHDA and CDR2 is SQIVND (reference sequence). Trimming took 7 bases from V and 6 from J, leaving 15 bases between them. CDR3 DNA sequence: TGTGCCAGTACTTCGACGTCGGGTTCCGGGGAGCTGTTTTTT. It specifies CASTSTSGSGELFF.

This clonotype has a count of ten or more. The chain combines TRBV7-2 with TRBJ1-4, with a tentative D call TRBD1 (5 bases). This CDR3 contains 14 residues. The germline V and J ends were trimmed by 6 bases and 6 bases, with 14 bases remaining between them. Per the germline V gene, CDR1 is SGHTA and CDR2 is FQGNSA. The CDR3: CASRFRVGDEKLFF. In DNA, the CDR3 is TGTGCCAGCAGGTTCAGGGTCGGGGATGAAAAACTGTTTTTT.

This clonotype was detected only a few times. This chain links TRBV27 with TRBJ2-7; no reliable D call. CDR1 is MNHEY and CDR2 is SMNVEV in the germline V gene (reference sequence). The CDR3 has 15 residues. V gave up 7 bases and J gave up 2 bases, with 18 bases separating them. The DNA of the CDR3 is TGTGCCAGCACCTCCCCCCGGGCAGGAACCTACGAGCAGTACTTC. Translated: CASTSPRAGTYEQYF.

Many counts were recorded for this clonotype. The genes are TRBV12-3 or TRBV12-4 and TRBJ1-5; 10 positions match TRBD1. The trim removed 7 bases at V and 7 bases at J, leaving 10 bases unmatched. The CDR3 contains 15 residues. CDR3 loop: CASTPDRGLRQPQHF. DNA of the CDR3: TGTGCCAGCACCCCCGACAGGGGGCTTCGACAGCCCCAGCATTTT.

This clonotype has just a few counts. The chain recombines TRBV6-2 or TRBV6-3 with TRBJ1-6, with D possibly TRBD1 on 5 matching bases. CDR1 and CDR2 from the germline V gene are MNHEY and SVGEGT. This CDR3 is 16 amino acids long. The V end was cut by 2 bases, the J end by 10 bases, with 18 bases between. The CDR3 reads CASSYTSGPGGSPLHF. The CDR3 region has the DNA TGTGCCAGCAGTTACACGTCGGGGCCGGGAGGCTCACCCCTCCACTTT.

This clonotype appeared many times. V usage is TRBV4-1 and J usage is TRBJ2-1; the match to TRBD2 covers 11 bases. CDR1 and CDR2 (germline): MGHRA, YSYEKL. The length of the CDR3 is 17 residues. The V segment lost 0 bases and the J segment 4 bases; nucleotides outside the gene matches: 5. CDR3 DNA: TGCGCCAGCAGCCAAGATGGAGGGACTAGCGGATACAATGAGCAGTTCTTC. As protein: CASSQDGGTSGYNEQFF.

There are many counts of this clonotype. V is TRBV28 and J is TRBJ2-7, with a possible D match to TRBD1 (5 bases). Trimming pared 5 bases from V and 5 bases from J, leaving 16 bases between. From germline, CDR1 is MDHEN and CDR2 SYDVKM. The CDR3 runs to 14 residues. CDR3 protein: CASSPQGGINEQYF. For the CDR3, the DNA is TGTGCCAGCAGTCCTCAGGGCGGAATCAACGAGCAGTACTTC.

The table lists this clonotype with a count of one. The rearrangement links TRBV30 to TRBJ1-2; 7 nucleotides match TRBD1. Trimming took 0 bases from V and 8 from J; bases not matched to a gene: 9. The CDR3 is made up of 14 amino acids. Germline loops: CDR1 GTSNPN, CDR2 SVGIG (reference sequence). The CDR3 is CAWSVLGGAGGYTF. As DNA, the CDR3 is TGTGCCTGGAGTGTACTAGGGGGCGCAGGGGGCTACACCTTC.

This clonotype was detected ten times or more. The genes are TRBV24-1 and TRBJ2-1; 9 nucleotides match TRBD2. Trimming at V came to 3 bases and at J to 8 bases, leaving 7 bases not matched to a gene. The CDR3 sequence is 15 residues long. Germline V gives CDR1 KGHDR, CDR2 SFDVKD. CDR3 region: CATSDPGLAGDEQFF. The DNA of the CDR3 is TGTGCCACCAGTGATCCGGGACTAGCTGGCGATGAGCAGTTCTTC.

This clonotype was detected many times. This rearrangement joins TRBV7-2 to TRBJ2-3; D uncertain. This CDR3 is 13 amino acids long. V shed 6 bases and J shed 5 bases, with 12 bases lying between them. Per germline, CDR1 SGHTA and CDR2 FQGNSA. CDR3 in amino acids: CASSSITRDTQYF. DNA for the CDR3: TGTGCCAGCAGTTCCATAACGAGAGATACGCAGTATTTT.

In this sample, this clonotype turned up a few times. The chain joins TRBV7-9 to TRBJ1-2; D call uncertain. V was clipped by 8 bases and J by 3 bases, with 10 bases between them. CDR1 is SEHNR and CDR2 is FQNEAQ in the germline V gene (reference sequence). The CDR3 runs 12 residues. The CDR3 here is CASEGGDYGYTF. CDR3 DNA sequence: TGTGCCAGCGAGGGAGGTGACTATGGCTACACCTTC.

This clonotype has a count of ten or more. This sequence joins TRBV7-2 and TRBJ2-5; TRBD2 aligns across 10 bases. The CDR3 has 18 amino acids. CDR1 and CDR2 (germline): SGHTA, FQGNSA. J lost 5 bases, V lost 0 bases, and 12 bases had no gene match. The CDR3 region has the DNA TGTGCCAGCAGCTTAGCGGCTAGCGGGAGATCAATCGCTGAGACCCAGTACTTC. Protein sequence: CASSLAASGRSIAETQYF.

DNA for the CDR3: TGTGCCAGCAGCCTCGGGGGACAGTACTACGAGCAGTACTTC. This gives the protein CASSLGGQYYEQYF. This chain joins TRBV28 and TRBJ2-7; TRBD1 might be the D (7 bases). V was cut by 6 bases and J by 3 bases, with 15 bases left in between. The CDR3 is made up of 14 amino acids. In germline, CDR1 is MDHEN, CDR2 SYDVKM.

This clonotype came up many times. The chain uses TRBV4-2 and TRBJ1-3; possibly TRBD1 for D (5 bases). CDR1 LGHNA and CDR2 YNFKEQ come from the germline V gene. The V end was cut by 1 base, the J end by 0 bases, with 13 bases between. The CDR3 length is 17 residues. The CDR3 region is CASSQVRGGTSGNTIYF. The CDR3 coding sequence is TGTGCCAGCAGCCAAGTTCGTGGGGGAACCTCTGGAAACACCATATATTTT.

This clonotype came up many times. This chain joins TRBV19 and TRBJ2-1; no firm D call. Deletions cut 5 bases from V and 7 bases from J, with 9 bases between. This CDR3 has 12 amino acids. Germline CDR1 is LNHDA and CDR2 is SQIVND (reference sequence). The CDR3 sequence: CASSPGRNEQFF. The CDR3 DNA is TGTGCCAGTAGTCCGGGCAGGAATGAGCAGTTCTTC. The full variable domain, its missing parts supplied by reference TRBV19 and TRBJ2-1, is DGGITQSPKYLFRKEGQNVTLSCEQNLNHDAMYWYRQDPGQGLRLIYYSQIVNDFQKGDIAEGYSVSREKKESFPLTVTSAQKNPTAFYLCASSPGRNEQFFGPGTRLTVL.

The chain joins TRBV7-2 to TRBJ1-5; no reliable D call. The ends were cut back, 0 bases at V and 2 bases at J, with 8 bases in the middle. CDR3 length: 15 amino acids. Germline-derived CDR1 and CDR2 are SGHTA and FQGNSA. The CDR3 protein is CASSLAWAGNQPQHF. CDR3 nucleotides: TGTGCCAGCAGCTTAGCGTGGGCGGGCAATCAGCCCCAGCATTTT.